This TCR beta chain comes out of a study of metastatic and nonmetastatic thyroid tumors (dated by TCRdb to between 2020 and 2021). For the wider study: For patients with malignant and with benign thyroid disease, the researchers compared repertoires between peripheral blood samples and tumor or nodule tissue samples. Broad study findings and their caveats: In both blood and tumor samples, TCR beta diversity was reported to be significantly higher in malignant tumors than in benign nodules.

This clone was found many times. This receptor's antigen is unknown. Per-base quality was not reported, and no clone a single base away is much larger than it. The library came from PCR. These reads were obtained on an Illumina HiSeq 4000. High-throughput sequencing was used to profile the TCR beta-chain CDR3 region of each patient. The source study handled its data this way. A classifier to discriminate distant-metastatic papillary thyroid cancer patients was built from CDR3 differences across clinicopathological groups. The Shannon index was used to assess repertoire diversity, and the Morisita-Horn index was used to assess tumor-blood repertoire similarity. TCRdb handled the public reads itself, with Q25 trimming in fastp and clone calling in MiXCR, and kept productive beta chains. V and J calls and clone size were set by TCRdb, not the authors. Recorded for this sample are about 15,000 clones; roughly 21% of them occurred a single time. The ten largest clonotypes hold 9.5% to 15% of the sample.

No treatment had been received by any patient before thyroid surgery. Using T-cell receptor beta sequencing, the researchers looked back retrospectively at clinical samples from patients, gathered between the early 2010s and the late 2010s. For CDR1 and CDR2, the germline V gene (reference sequence) lists SEHNR and FQNEAQ. Deletion took 3 bases off V and 9 bases off J, with a span of 9 bases between the germline ends. The CDR3, cysteine through phenylalanine, is 12 amino acids long. The kept DNA is CDR3 alone, 36 bases in frame from the first base. The TCR comes from a female donor with papillary thyroid cancer or a benign thyroid nodule (not recorded which). Some clones in this sample may be carry-over from other donors' samples. Material for sequencing was tumor tissue. The V gene is TRBV7-9 and the J gene is TRBJ2-1; the D gene cannot be resolved reliably. In nucleotide form, the sequence is TGTGCCAGCAGCTTCCCCCCCCCTGAGCAGTTCTTC. Its protein is CASSFPPPEQFF.